This T cell receptor beta chain derives from a study of vaccination and CD4 T cells after COVID-19. Study at large: Convalescent individuals numbered four females and six males, two being Hispanic.

Cultured CD4+ T cells had their DNA profiled by the Oncomine TCR Beta short-read assay. TCRdb independently ran MiXCR on the PCR reads; one entry per CDR3 protein. This sample yields 3,200 or so distinct CDR3 sequences, of which roughly 83% are seen a single time; about 27% belongs to the top ten. The treatment here: roughly ten-day PBMC culture with coronavirus spike peptide pools or control peptides (ViraFEST assay). PBMCs, plated at some 1.8 million per well, were grown in the presence of roughly 9.2 IU/ml IL-2 and 9 to 10 ug/ml peptide pools. Half the medium was exchanged for fresh IL-2 medium on days 3 and 7. By sample fraction, this clonotype is large. What it binds is not known. The CDR3 is made up of 14 amino acids. From germline, CDR1 is MNHEY and CDR2 SMNVEV (reference sequence). Trimming removed 6 bases from V and 0 bases from J, with 11 bases in between.

The specimen was CD4+ T cells from blood, cultured in vitro. The source of this sequence is a human donor who had recovered from COVID-19. The genes are TRBV27 and TRBJ1-1, with D possibly being TRBD1 (6 bases). CDR3 coding DNA: TGTGCCAGCAGAATACAGGGTATGAACACTGAAGCTTTCTTT. Amino acids: CASRIQGMNTEAFF.